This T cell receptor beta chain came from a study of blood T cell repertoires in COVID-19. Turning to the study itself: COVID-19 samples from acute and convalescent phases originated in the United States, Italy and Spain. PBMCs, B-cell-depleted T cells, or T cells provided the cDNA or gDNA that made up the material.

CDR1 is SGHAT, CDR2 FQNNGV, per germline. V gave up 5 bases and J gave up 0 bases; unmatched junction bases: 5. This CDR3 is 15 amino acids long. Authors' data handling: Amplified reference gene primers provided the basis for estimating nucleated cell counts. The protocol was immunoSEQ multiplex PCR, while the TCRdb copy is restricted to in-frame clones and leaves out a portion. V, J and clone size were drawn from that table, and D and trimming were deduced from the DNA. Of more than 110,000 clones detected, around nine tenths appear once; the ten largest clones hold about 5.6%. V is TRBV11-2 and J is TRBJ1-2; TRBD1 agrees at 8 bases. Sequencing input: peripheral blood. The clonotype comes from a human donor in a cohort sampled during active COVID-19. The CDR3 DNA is TGTGCCAGCAGCGCACACAGGGGGACTAACTATGGCTACACCTTC. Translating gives CASSAHRGTNYGYTF.